The 25 T cell receptor beta chains in this list originate from one sample, sequenced in a study of T cells in Graves' hyperthyroidism and ophthalmopathy. It was RNA transcripts that yielded the amplified TCR beta CDR3 regions. The HTBI set primed first-round TCR CDR3 RT-PCR. TCRdb called the multiplex PCR reads again in MiXCR, with one record for every CDR3 protein. The profile covers roughly 700,000 distinct CDR3 sequences, with around 16% appearing a single time and roughly 16% taken by the ten largest. The specimen was blood. Receptors were obtained from a man in his fifties with Graves' hyperthyroidism.

The chain uses TRBV10-1 and TRBJ2-7, with TRBD2 matching 7 bases. The trim removed 1 base at V and 3 bases at J, leaving 9 bases unmatched. Looked up from germline, CDR1 is WNHNN and CDR2 is SYGVQD (reference sequence). CDR3 length equals 16 residues. The CDR3 DNA reads TGCGCCAGCAGTGAGTACTCTGGCGGGAGTAGCTACGAGCAGTACTTC. Amino acid sequence: CASSEYSGGSSYEQYF.

This clonotype was detected a few times. V gene TRBV2 combines with J gene TRBJ2-1, with 11 nucleotides matching TRBD2. Germline CDR1 is SNHLY and CDR2 is FYNNEI. V shed 3 bases and J 7 bases; nucleotides not matched to a gene: 23. This CDR3 comprises 21 residues. CDR3 residues: CASSDGYWVAGGPSALNEQFF. CDR3 in DNA: TGTGCCAGCAGTGACGGTTATTGGGTAGCGGGAGGGCCAAGCGCCTTAAATGAGCAGTTCTTC.

There are many counts of this clonotype. V gene TRBV27 combines with J gene TRBJ1-2; D remains unclear. The CDR3 extends over 11 amino acids. V lost 6 bases and J lost 6, with 8 bases in between. CDR1 is MNHEY, CDR2 SMNVEV, per germline (reference sequence). CDR3: CASRAADGYTF. The DNA for the CDR3 is TGTGCCAGCAGGGCTGCGGATGGCTACACCTTC.

The chain recombines TRBV27 with TRBJ2-3; 9 bases are a match to TRBD2. V was pared by 2 bases and J by 6 bases, with 12 bases of the junction left unmatched. The CDR3 consists of 17 residues. Per the germline V gene, CDR1 is MNHEY and CDR2 is SMNVEV (reference sequence). CDR3 region: CASSLLALAGSGDTQYF. The CDR3 DNA is TGTGCCAGCAGTTTACTGGCCCTAGCGGGATCCGGGGATACGCAGTATTTT.

This clonotype was detected ten times or more. The chain uses TRBV12-3 or TRBV12-4 and TRBJ2-5; D is perhaps TRBD1 (6 bases). Trimming cost V 5 bases and J 2 bases, with 12 bases left between them. The CDR3 runs 14 residues. The CDR3 DNA follows: TGTGCCAGCAGTAACACAGGGTTTCAAGAGACCCAGTACTTC. Encoded protein: CASSNTGFQETQYF.

This chain links TRBV19 with TRBJ2-2, with D tentatively TRBD2 (6 bases). V lost 8 bases and J lost 5, with 12 bases in between. CDR1 and CDR2 from the germline V gene are LNHDA and SQIVND (reference sequence). The CDR3 consists of 13 residues. The CDR3 protein is CASPREWTGELFF. In nucleotides, the CDR3 is TGTGCCAGTCCCCGGGAGTGGACCGGGGAGCTGTTTTTT.

V is TRBV28 and J is TRBJ2-5, with 9 bases fitting TRBD2. V dropped 6 bases and J dropped 5; count of bases not matched to a gene: 7. CDR1 MDHEN and CDR2 SYDVKM come from the germline V gene. This CDR3 has 14 residues. CDR3 amino acids: CASRPAGGVETQYF. CDR3 in DNA: TGTGCCAGCAGACCAGCGGGAGGAGTGGAGACCCAGTACTTC.

This clonotype has only a few counts. V and J are TRBV4-1 and TRBJ1-1, with D unresolved. Germline V gene lookup returns CDR1 MGHRA and CDR2 YSYEKL. This CDR3 contains 11 residues. Trimming left V 5 bases short and J 7 bases short, with 8 bases between. CDR3 region: CASSYGNEAFF. DNA for the CDR3: TGCGCCAGCAGCTACGGGAATGAAGCTTTCTTT.

The V gene is TRBV19, the J gene TRBJ2-7; D not resolved. V dropped 3 bases and J dropped 3 bases, with 9 bases sitting between them. CDR1 and CDR2 from the germline V gene are LNHDA and SQIVND (reference sequence). This CDR3 contains 13 residues. The CDR3 protein is CASSIPGYYEQYF. The CDR3 DNA follows: TGTGCCAGTAGTATCCCCGGCTACTACGAGCAGTACTTC.

This clonotype came up many times. CDR3 DNA sequence: TGTGCCAGCATCAGTACCCACTCCTACGAGCAGTACTTC. It is translated as CASISTHSYEQYF. J is TRBJ2-7 and V is TRBV7-9; D uncertain. Per germline, CDR1 SEHNR and CDR2 FQNEAQ (reference sequence). There are 13 residues in the CDR3. Trimming left V 7 bases short and J 0 bases short, with 10 bases between.

This clonotype was counted only a few times. The rearrangement links TRBV13 to TRBJ1-2; the D is unclear. This CDR3 comprises 15 residues. Trimming stripped 0 bases from V and 2 bases from J, with 10 bases between. The germline gives CDR1 PRHDT, CDR2 FYEKMQ (reference sequence). The CDR3 DNA follows: TGTGCCAGCAGCTTAGGCGGAAGGGAAAACTATGGCTACACCTTC. Protein product: CASSLGGRENYGYTF.

The chain employs TRBV7-9 and TRBJ2-7, with 9 bases lining up with TRBD1. Germline values: CDR1 SEHNR, CDR2 FQNEAQ (reference sequence). This CDR3 region has 15 residues. V was pared by 4 bases and J by 0 bases, with 4 bases of the junction left unmatched. The CDR3 loop reads CASSWDRENSYEQYF. Written as DNA, the CDR3 is TGTGCCAGCAGCTGGGACAGGGAAAACTCCTACGAGCAGTACTTC.

The V call is TRBV6-1, the J call TRBJ1-1; D remains unclear. Trimming took 6 bases from V and 0 from J, leaving 11 bases between them. Per germline, CDR1 MNHNS and CDR2 SASEGT. The CDR3 has 14 residues. The CDR3 loop is CASRALGMNTEAFF. The CDR3 coding sequence is TGTGCCAGCAGGGCGCTTGGCATGAACACTGAAGCTTTCTTT.

The chain is built from TRBV3-1 and TRBJ2-3, with D perhaps TRBD2 (7 bases). Germline CDR1 reads LGHDT; CDR2 reads YNNKEL (reference sequence). This CDR3 comprises 17 residues. V was clipped by 1 base and J by 2 bases, with 16 bases between them. For the CDR3, the DNA is TGTGCCAGCAGCCAAGTCGGTTCGGGGGGACACACAGATACGCAGTATTTT. It codes for CASSQVGSGGHTDTQYF.

This chain links TRBV20-1 with TRBJ2-1; 13 positions match TRBD2. Gene TRBJ2-7 matches the end of the DNA better, so the J call may be wrong. The CDR3 has 16 amino acids. Germline assignment: CDR1 DFQATT and CDR2 SNEGSKA (reference sequence). CDR3 in DNA: TGCAGTGCTAGAGTACCTACTAGCGGGAGGGCCAATGAGCAGTACTTC. Amino acid sequence: CSARVPTSGRANEQYF.

This clonotype was detected a few times. The chain joins TRBV18 to TRBJ1-3; D call uncertain. Looked up from germline, CDR1 is KGHSH and CDR2 is LQKENI. The germline V and J ends were trimmed by 0 bases and 0 bases, with 24 bases remaining between them. This CDR3 is built from 21 residues. DNA for the CDR3: TGTGCCAGCTCACCACCTGCAGGAACTCTTTGGACGGTGGACTCTGGAAACACCATATATTTT. It translates to CASSPPAGTLWTVDSGNTIYF. Based on the CDR3 plus reference TRBV18 and TRBJ1-3, the full variable domain is NAGVMQNPRHLVRRRGQEARLRCSPMKGHSHVYWYRQLPEEGLKFMVYLQKENIIDESGMPKERFSAEFPKEGPSILRIQQVVRGDSAAYFCASSPPAGTLWTVDSGNTIYFGEGSWLTVV.

This clonotype was counted a few times. The chain has TRBV6-5 and TRBJ1-1, with D tentatively TRBD1 (5 bases). The CDR3 is made up of 14 amino acids. Trimming shortened V by 1 base and J by 7 bases, and 13 bases separated the two germline ends. Germline CDR1 and CDR2: MNHEY and SVGAGI. This CDR3 is CASSYFGTSGEAFF. CDR3 coding DNA: TGTGCCAGCAGTTACTTCGGGACTTCGGGTGAAGCTTTCTTT.

The chain joins TRBV29-1 to TRBJ2-1; the match to TRBD2 covers 7 bases. J was trimmed by 8 bases and V by 7 bases; bases with no gene match: 8. CDR3 length: 12 amino acids. Germline loops: CDR1 SQVTM, CDR2 ANQGSEA. The CDR3 spells CSALGGTYEQFF. The CDR3 DNA follows: TGCAGCGCCTTGGGAGGGACCTATGAGCAGTTCTTC.

Many counts were recorded for this clonotype. The V gene is TRBV27, the J gene TRBJ1-5; D is unclear. The V gene's germline CDR1 is MNHEY and CDR2 SMNVEV (reference sequence). CDR3 length: 15 amino acids. V was trimmed by 7 bases and J by 0 bases, leaving 13 bases between them. Written as DNA, the CDR3 is TGTGCCAGCACCCGGACCGGGGTTAGCAATCAGCCCCAGCATTTT. Its protein product is CASTRTGVSNQPQHF.

This clonotype appeared many times. The chain links TRBV6-1 to TRBJ2-1; 8 bases map to TRBD1. The junction had 2 bases not matched to a gene; V was cut back by 1 base and J by 3 bases. Germline values: CDR1 MNHNS, CDR2 SASEGT. This CDR3 is built from 15 residues. Written as DNA, the CDR3 is TGTGCCAGCAGTGAAGACAGGGGGATCTACAATGAGCAGTTCTTC. Translation gives CASSEDRGIYNEQFF.

This clonotype appeared many times. The rearrangement uses TRBV28 and TRBJ2-1; D is unclear. This CDR3 region has 12 residues. Trimming removed 2 bases from V and 9 bases from J, with 8 bases in between. CDR1 MDHEN and CDR2 SYDVKM come from the germline V gene. The CDR3 is CASSLRVGEQFF. CDR3 nucleotide sequence: TGTGCCAGCAGTTTAAGGGTGGGTGAGCAGTTCTTC.

The V gene is TRBV7-9, the J gene TRBJ2-1, with D maybe TRBD2 (6 bases). CDR3 length: 17 amino acids. Germline lookup yields CDR1 SEHNR and CDR2 FQNEAQ (reference sequence). The germline V and J ends were trimmed by 8 bases and 0 bases, with 20 bases remaining between them. The CDR3 loop reads CASGWDWDASSYNEQFF. Here the CDR3 DNA reads TGTGCCAGCGGGTGGGACTGGGACGCGAGCTCCTACAATGAGCAGTTCTTC.

The chain recombines TRBV4-1 with TRBJ2-1, with TRBD2 matching over 12 bases. CDR1 is MGHRA and CDR2 is YSYEKL in the germline V gene. The CDR3 contains 15 residues. The V segment lost 4 bases and the J segment 12 bases; nucleotides outside the gene matches: 10. As DNA, the CDR3 is TGCGCCAGCAGCCTTTCCGGACTAGCGGGGATTCGGCAGTTCTTC. This encodes CASSLSGLAGIRQFF.

Details on this clonotype: With a much larger clone just one base away, this may be a read error. The J gene is TRBJ1-5, the V gene TRBV3-1, with TRBD1 as a possible D gene (5 bases). This CDR3 has 14 amino acids. Per the germline V gene, CDR1 is LGHDT and CDR2 is YNNKEL (reference sequence). The CDR3 nucleotides read TGTGCCAGCAGCCAAGCGGTAGTGGGGCAGCCCCACCATTTT. Translating it yields CASSQAVVGQPHHF.

This clonotype has a count of ten or more. One junction end disagrees with the germline gene, perhaps due to a read error. The rearrangement uses TRBV9 and TRBJ1-1, with no clear D. The CDR3 length is 15 residues. The V gene's germline CDR1 is SGDLS and CDR2 YYNGEE. The CDR3 region is CASSVVAGWSPEAFF. CDR3 in DNA: TGTGCCAGCAGCGTAGTAGCCGGATGGTCCCCTGAGGCTTTCTTT.